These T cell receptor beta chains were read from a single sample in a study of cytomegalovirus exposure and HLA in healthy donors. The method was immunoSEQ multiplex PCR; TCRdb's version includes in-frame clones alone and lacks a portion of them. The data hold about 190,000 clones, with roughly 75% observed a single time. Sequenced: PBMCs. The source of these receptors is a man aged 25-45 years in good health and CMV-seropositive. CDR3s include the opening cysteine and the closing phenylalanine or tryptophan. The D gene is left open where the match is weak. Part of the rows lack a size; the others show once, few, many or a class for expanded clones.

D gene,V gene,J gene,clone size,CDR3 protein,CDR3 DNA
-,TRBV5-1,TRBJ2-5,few,CASSNNKLEETQYF,TGCGCCAGCAGCAATAATAAGCTGGAAGAGACCCAGTACTTC
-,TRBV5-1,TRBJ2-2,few,CASSFSGGPNTGELFF,TGCGCCAGCAGCTTCTCCGGGGGGCCTAACACCGGGGAGCTGTTTTTT
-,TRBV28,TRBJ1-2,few,CASSWGDNYGYTF,TGTGCCAGCAGCTGGGGGGACAACTATGGCTACACCTTC
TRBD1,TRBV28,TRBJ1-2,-,CASSPYRGRDYGYTF,TGTGCCAGCAGTCCGTACAGGGGGCGCGACTATGGCTACACCTTC
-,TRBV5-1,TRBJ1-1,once,CASSPSSDLTEAFF,TGCGCCAGCAGCCCGAGTAGCGACCTCACTGAAGCTTTCTTT
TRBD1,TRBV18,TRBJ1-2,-,CASSPPGQLGFGYTF,TGTGCCAGCTCACCACCGGGACAGCTGGGATTCGGCTACACCTTC
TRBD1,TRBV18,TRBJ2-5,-,CASSPRGQRVQETQYF,TGTGCCAGCTCACCGAGGGGGCAAAGGGTCCAAGAGACCCAGTACTTC
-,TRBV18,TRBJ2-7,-,CASSPLGEVRLMF,TGTGCCAGCTCTCCGCTGGGGGAGGTGAGGCTTATGTTC
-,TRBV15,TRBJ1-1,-,CATSRSTKTANTEAFF,TGTGCCACCAGCAGGTCAACAAAGACAGCGAACACTGAAGCTTTCTTT
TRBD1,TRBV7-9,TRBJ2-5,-,CASSLKLGQRLQETQYF,TGTGCCAGCAGCTTAAAATTGGGACAGCGACTACAAGAGACCCAGTACTTC
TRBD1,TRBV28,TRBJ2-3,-,CASSPRTGGTDTQYF,TGTGCCAGCAGTCCGCGGACAGGGGGGACAGATACGCAGTATTTT
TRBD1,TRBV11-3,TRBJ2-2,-,CASSSRQGHAGELFF,TGTGCCAGCAGCTCTAGACAGGGACACGCCGGGGAGCTGTTTTTT
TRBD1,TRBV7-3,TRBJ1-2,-,CATSSGPFGRGELDYGYTF,TGTGCCACCAGTTCGGGTCCCTTCGGCAGGGGGGAATTGGACTATGGCTACACCTTC
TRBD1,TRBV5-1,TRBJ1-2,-,CASRASGTGGPRTF,TGCGCCAGCAGGGCCTCCGGGACAGGGGGCCCGCGCACCTTC